A selection of T cell receptor beta chains follows, all from one sample in a study of cytomegalovirus exposure and HLA in healthy donors. Data came from immunoSEQ multiplex PCR; TCRdb stores just in-frame clones and leaves some out. The sample contains 100,000 to 150,000 clones, around three quarters of which appear only once. The sample consisted of PBMCs. These receptors came from a woman aged 45-59 years in good health and CMV-seronegative. Each CDR3 is given with its conserved first and last residue. The order of the fields is V gene, clone size, D gene, J gene, CDR3 protein, CDR3 DNA. The D gene is left open where the match is weak. Rows give clone size only sometimes, using once, few, many, or a class for an expanded clone.

>TRBV5-1|-|TRBD2|TRBJ2-1
CASSPPSGRASSWYNEQFF
TGCGCCAGCAGCCCACCTAGCGGGAGGGCCAGTTCATGGTACAATGAGCAGTTCTTC
>TRBV15|-|TRBD1|TRBJ1-5
CATSRDEGARDNQPQNF
TGTGCCACCAGCAGAGACGAGGGGGCGCGGGACAATCAGCCCCAGAATTTT
>TRBV4-3|-|-|TRBJ2-2
CASSHGELDTGELFF
TGCGCCAGCAGCCATGGAGAACTAGACACCGGGGAGCTGTTTTTT
>TRBV9|-|TRBD1|TRBJ2-5
CASSFGQEETQYF
TGTGCCAGCAGCTTTGGACAGGAAGAGACCCAGTACTTC
>TRBV6-1|once|TRBD1|TRBJ2-3
CAGDRGIGDTQYF
TGTGCCGGAGACAGGGGGATTGGAGATACGCAGTATTTT
>TRBV29-1|-|-|TRBJ1-2
CSVARGDRVDGYTF
TGCAGCGTTGCGCGGGGGGATAGGGTCGATGGCTACACCTTC
>TRBV7-6|few|-|TRBJ2-2
CASSLGGVGGTGELFF
TGTGCCAGCAGCTTGGGTGGTGTAGGCGGTACCGGGGAGCTGTTTTTT
>TRBV4-2|-|TRBD1|TRBJ1-1
CASSLGTAETEAFF
TGTGCCAGCAGCCTTGGGACAGCGGAGACTGAAGCTTTCTTT
>TRBV7-3|-|TRBD1|TRBJ2-1
CASSFQPGQGAREQFF
TGTGCCAGCAGCTTCCAACCGGGACAGGGGGCACGTGAGCAGTTCTTC
>TRBV20-1|-|-|TRBJ2-5
CSATSLETQYF
TGCAGTGCTACCTCCTTAGAGACCCAGTACTTC
>TRBV27|-|TRBD1|TRBJ1-2
CASSSVRDRAYYGYTF
TGTGCCAGCAGTTCGGTGCGGGACAGGGCATACTATGGCTACACCTTC
>TRBV28|-|TRBD1|TRBJ2-1
CASGGQVEQFF
TGTGCCAGCGGGGGACAGGTTGAGCAGTTCTTC
>TRBV7-8|-|-|TRBJ2-7
CASSLALGSTYEQYF
TGTGCCAGCAGCTTAGCCTTAGGGAGTACCTACGAGCAGTACTTC
>TRBV9|-|TRBD2|TRBJ2-1
CASSVEAGGPREQFF
TGTGCCAGCAGCGTAGAGGCGGGAGGGCCACGCGAGCAGTTCTTC
>TRBV7-9|-|TRBD2|TRBJ2-1
CASSFTPLAGNEQFF
TGTGCCAGCAGCTTCACACCGCTAGCGGGGAATGAGCAGTTCTTC
>TRBV2|-|-|TRBJ2-7
CASRLAWGVPQYF
TGTGCCAGCAGGTTGGCCTGGGGGGTACCACAGTACTTC
>TRBV6-5|-|TRBD1|TRBJ2-3
CASKTGIPVAAQYF
TGTGCCAGTAAGACAGGGATTCCCGTAGCAGCGCAGTATTTT
>TRBV9|-|TRBD2|TRBJ2-7
CASSVEASGYYEQYF
TGTGCCAGCAGCGTAGAGGCTAGCGGATACTACGAGCAGTACTTC
>TRBV4-2|-|-|TRBJ1-5
CASSQVKQSNQPQNF
TGTGCCAGCAGCCAAGTTAAACAGTCCAATCAGCCCCAGAATTTT
>TRBV29-1|few|TRBD1|TRBJ1-2
CSVEVRDREHGYTF
TGCAGCGTTGAAGTTCGTGACAGGGAGCATGGCTACACCTTC
>TRBV10-3|once|TRBD2|TRBJ2-5
CAISGLAGLQETQYF
TGTGCCATCAGCGGACTAGCGGGATTACAAGAGACCCAGTACTTC
>TRBV20-1|-|-|TRBJ1-1
CSARKWGEAFF
TGCAGTGCTAGAAAATGGGGCGAAGCTTTCTTT
>TRBV7-9|-|-|TRBJ2-3
CASSPVPGRESTDTQYF
TGTGCCAGCAGCCCCGTGCCGGGGAGAGAAAGCACAGATACGCAGTATTTT
>TRBV7-3|-|TRBD1|TRBJ2-5
CASSLSSTGAQETQYF
TGTGCCAGCAGTCTCTCGTCGACAGGGGCCCAAGAGACCCAGTACTTC
>TRBV7-6|-|TRBD1|TRBJ1-1
CASSYGTGGLNTEAFF
TGTGCCAGCAGCTATGGGACAGGAGGACTGAACACTGAAGCTTTCTTT
>TRBV6-1|-|-|TRBJ1-1
CASTSWRRGTEAFF
TGTGCCAGCACCTCGTGGAGGCGGGGCACTGAAGCTTTCTTT
>TRBV12-5|-|TRBD1|TRBJ2-5
CASGSRGRETQYF
TGTGCTAGTGGTTCCAGGGGGCGAGAGACCCAGTACTTC
>TRBV11-3|-|TRBD2|TRBJ2-1
CASSGGGGSYNEQFF
TGTGCCAGCAGCGGCGGGGGAGGTTCCTACAATGAGCAGTTCTTC
>TRBV29-1|-|-|TRBJ2-7
CSVDRGDRPYEQYF
TGCAGCGTTGACCGGGGGGACAGGCCCTACGAGCAGTACTTC
>TRBV27|-|TRBD1|TRBJ1-2
CASKWTGDAYGYPF
TGTGCCAGCAAATGGACAGGGGACGCCTATGGCTACCCCTTC
>TRBV6-1|-|-|TRBJ1-1
CASSVVRGMNTEAFF
TGTGCCAGCAGTGTGGTGAGGGGGATGAACACTGAAGCTTTCTTT
>TRBV4-1|-|-|TRBJ1-1
CASSQEVTVEAFF
TGCGCCAGCAGCCAAGAGGTGACAGTAGAAGCTTTCTTT
>TRBV10-3|once|TRBD1|TRBJ1-5
CAVGQGASQPQHF
TGTGCCGTGGGACAGGGGGCGAGTCAGCCCCAGCATTTT
>TRBV28|-|-|TRBJ1-1
CASSGGLIVHSTEAFF
TGTGCCAGCAGCGGGGGGCTTATAGTCCACAGCACTGAAGCTTTCTTT
>TRBV4-3|-|-|TRBJ2-1
CASSQEEGLSGEQFF
TGCGCCAGCAGCCAAGAAGAAGGACTGTCGGGTGAGCAGTTCTTC
>TRBV4-1|few|-|TRBJ2-1
CASSPSTAYNEQFF
TGCGCCAGCAGCCCCTCAACGGCCTACAATGAGCAGTTCTTC